This T cell receptor (beta chain) was sequenced in a study of molecular identifiers for immune sequencing clone quantification (dated by TCRdb to 2016 to 2019). As for the study more broadly: For a replicate experiment, RNA from roughly 21,000 or 96,000 naive CD8 T cells was divided into five aliquots, of which four were sequenced. This methods study benchmarked molecular-identifier clustering-based TCR repertoire sequencing (MIDCIRS) and TCR RNA copy counting, using CD8 T cells to do so.

Libraries were prepared through PCR. The reads were generated on a NextSeq 500. Bulk TCR libraries were made following a previously described method, with the TCR primers given in Table S5. Purification of total RNA was performed with the Qiagen AllPrep DNA/RNA kit. Before analysis, reads from multiple sequencing runs of the same library were pooled. Turning to the authors' computational methods: Reads were retained only if their TCR constant sequence matched exactly, and those retained reads were trimmed to 150 nt and grouped according to their 12-nt molecular barcodes. Reads within each barcode group were sub-clustered using a 15% Levenshtein threshold, and quality-weighted consensus sequences were constructed for each RNA molecule. Non-functional sequences were excluded, and lower-count sequences lying one edit away from another sequence were also excluded. Based on a fit of two negative binomial distributions, barcode sub-clusters having less than 20% of the maximum read count were discarded. TCRdb ran its own pipeline on the public reads, namely fastp trimming at Q25 and MiXCR clone calling, and kept in-frame beta chains. Identical CDR3 protein sequences are pooled into one entry, listed with their most common genes and DNA. TCRdb, not the authors, supplied the V and J calls. The sample table contains hundreds of thousands of distinct CDR3 sequences; only one count was recorded for about 25% of them. Around 0.78% of the sample is held by the ten biggest clonotypes.

Points the paper makes about the study in general: Modeling indicated 2.5 to 3 TCR RNA copies recovered per cell, compared with 7.5 to 10 by digital PCR, which implies a capture efficiency of 25% to 35%. Naive libraries contained spiked-in Jurkat TCR RNA (more than nine copies' worth), which is not part of the donor repertoire. Highly expanded clone sizes could be underestimated if identical TCR molecules share a barcode. Clones above 20 RNA copies held over 98% of molecules in CMV-specific effector cells but under 1% in naive cells. Without barcode sub-clustering, chimeric consensus sequences inflated TCR diversity; chimeras reached as high as 47%. Spiked-in Jurkat TCR RNA equal to a single cell's worth was reported to be detectable even within 1,200,000 naive CD8 T cells.

V and J are trimmed by 0 bases and 5 bases, and the gene matches miss 13 bases of the junction. The CDR3 numbers 18 residues from cysteine through phenylalanine. This entry keeps only the CDR3 DNA: 54 bases, framed from base 1. CDR1 and CDR2 are drawn from the germline V gene: MRHNA, SNTAGT. Libraries of naive CD8 T cells were built from anywhere between roughly 17,000 and 1,000,000 sorted cells, with 10%, 30% or 50% of the purified RNA used. Naive CD8 T cells were FACS-sorted as CD8+CD4-CCR7+CD45RA+ on a BD FACSAria II into RLT Plus buffer. To test detection sensitivity, Jurkat RNA equivalent to roughly nine TCR copies was spiked into samples of about 19,000-1,000,000 naive CD8 T cells. CD8 T cells were enriched using RosetteSep CD8+ T Cell Enrichment Cocktail and Ficoll-Paque, and the enriched cells then underwent ACK red cell lysis. Notes on this clonotype: Its recognized antigen is unknown. Per-base qualities were not stored, and no clone one base away is much larger.

The V gene is TRBV6-4 and the J gene is TRBJ1-5, with 7 central nucleotides matching TRBD1. Sequencing input: naive CD8+ T cells from blood, with Jurkat cell RNA spiked in. Sample cell subset or site, as interpreted from the label and publication: FACS-sorted CD8+CD4-CCR7+CD45RA+ naive T cells. The clonotype comes from a human donor in good health. Some libraries in this study had Jurkat cell RNA spiked in. CDR3 loop: CASSDSYGLTGKHQPQHF. The nucleotides are TGTGCCAGCAGTGACTCTTACGGCTTGACAGGGAAACATCAGCCCCAGCATTTT.